This is a list of T cell receptor beta chains from one sample in a study of shared clonotypes between healthy human individuals. Produced via immunoSEQ multiplex PCR; TCRdb's table is partial and in-frame only. The data show around 2.1 million clones, 90% to 95% seen once. Material: naive CD8+ T cells from PBMCs. The origin of the receptors is a young man in good health. Some clones in this sample may be carry-over from other donors' samples. The CDR3 runs from the conserved cysteine through the conserved F or W. The order of the fields is D gene, V gene, J gene, clone size, CDR3 DNA, CDR3 protein. A D gene is named only where the DNA matches it firmly. Rows may omit the clone size; those that give it use once, few, many or a size class.

D gene: NA; V gene: TRBV29-1; J gene: TRBJ2-7; clone size: NA; CDR3 DNA: TGCAGCGTTGACCAGGGAACCCATTCTACCTACGAGCAGTACTTC; CDR3 protein: CSVDQGTHSTYEQYF
D gene: TRBD1; V gene: TRBV6-6; J gene: TRBJ2-7; clone size: NA; CDR3 DNA: TGTGCCAGCAGTTACTCCCCCCCCGGGACAGGTTACGAGCAGTACTTC; CDR3 protein: CASSYSPPGTGYEQYF
D gene: TRBD1; V gene: TRBV6-4; J gene: TRBJ2-7; clone size: NA; CDR3 DNA: TGTGCCAGCAGGAGGGGGACAGGGGTCTACGAGCAGTACTTC; CDR3 protein: CASRRGTGVYEQYF
D gene: TRBD1; V gene: TRBV28; J gene: TRBJ1-5; clone size: NA; CDR3 DNA: TGTGCCAGCAGTCCACAGGGGATGGGGAGCAATCAGCCCCAGCATTTT; CDR3 protein: CASSPQGMGSNQPQHF
D gene: NA; V gene: TRBV27; J gene: TRBJ2-7; clone size: few; CDR3 DNA: TGTGCCAGCAGTTTCGGTAGGACCTACGAGCAGTACTTC; CDR3 protein: CASSFGRTYEQYF
D gene: TRBD1; V gene: TRBV6-5; J gene: TRBJ2-7; clone size: NA; CDR3 DNA: TGTGCCAGCAGTTACGGGACAGGGGTGGTCTCCTACGAGCAGTACTTC; CDR3 protein: CASSYGTGVVSYEQYF
D gene: TRBD1; V gene: TRBV28; J gene: TRBJ2-7; clone size: NA; CDR3 DNA: TGTGCCAGCAGTTTTTGGGGACAGGGTTACGAGCAGTACTTC; CDR3 protein: CASSFWGQGYEQYF
D gene: NA; V gene: TRBV19; J gene: TRBJ1-1; clone size: once; CDR3 DNA: TGTGCCAGTAGTATAGCCAGGCTGAACACTGAAGCTTTCTTT; CDR3 protein: CASSIARLNTEAFF
D gene: NA; V gene: TRBV7-9; J gene: TRBJ1-1; clone size: NA; CDR3 DNA: TGTGCCAGCAGCTCCTCTGAAGCTTTCTTT; CDR3 protein: CASSSSEAFF
D gene: TRBD1; V gene: TRBV5-1; J gene: TRBJ2-1; clone size: NA; CDR3 DNA: TGCGCCAGCAAGGTGGGCTCTGTGACAGGGGAAGGGGAGCAGTTCTTC; CDR3 protein: CASKVGSVTGEGEQFF
D gene: NA; V gene: TRBV5-4; J gene: TRBJ1-6; clone size: NA; CDR3 DNA: TGTGCCAGCAGTTTCACCGGGGGAAATTCACCCCTCCACTTT; CDR3 protein: CASSFTGGNSPLHF
D gene: TRBD2; V gene: TRBV18; J gene: TRBJ2-1; clone size: once; CDR3 DNA: TGTGCCAGCTCACCACCGCTAGCGGGAAATGAGCAGTTCTTC; CDR3 protein: CASSPPLAGNEQFF
D gene: NA; V gene: TRBV13; J gene: TRBJ2-3; clone size: NA; CDR3 DNA: TGTGCCAGCAGCTTCCGAGGGGAGGGCACAGATACGCAGTATTTT; CDR3 protein: CASSFRGEGTDTQYF
D gene: TRBD2; V gene: TRBV28; J gene: TRBJ2-7; clone size: NA; CDR3 DNA: TGTGCCAGCAGTTTAACGGGACTAGCGGCGACCTACGAGCAGTACTTC; CDR3 protein: CASSLTGLAATYEQYF
D gene: TRBD2; V gene: TRBV19; J gene: TRBJ2-1; clone size: NA; CDR3 DNA: TGTGCCAGTAGTATTGGGACTAGCGGAGCCTACAATGAGCAGTTCTTC; CDR3 protein: CASSIGTSGAYNEQFF
D gene: TRBD1; V gene: TRBV4-2; J gene: TRBJ2-2; clone size: NA; CDR3 DNA: TGTGCCAGCAGCCAGGAACCGGGACAGCTCACCGGGGAGCTGTTTTTT; CDR3 protein: CASSQEPGQLTGELFF
D gene: NA; V gene: TRBV4-3; J gene: TRBJ1-2; clone size: NA; CDR3 DNA: TGCGCCAGCAGCCAAGATGAGTTCTATGGCTACACCTTC; CDR3 protein: CASSQDEFYGYTF
D gene: NA; V gene: TRBV7-3; J gene: TRBJ2-5; clone size: once; CDR3 DNA: TGTGCCAGCAGCTTATTGGGCGCTGGGCCACAAGAGACCCAGTACTTC; CDR3 protein: CASSLLGAGPQETQYF
D gene: NA; V gene: TRBV9; J gene: TRBJ1-2; clone size: NA; CDR3 DNA: TGTGCCAGCAGCCTAGCAGACAGGCCTAACTATGGCTACACCTTC; CDR3 protein: CASSLADRPNYGYTF
D gene: NA; V gene: TRBV7-3; J gene: TRBJ1-2; clone size: once; CDR3 DNA: TGTGCCAGCAGCCTAACTGGCCGAACGGCAGCTGGCTACACCTTC; CDR3 protein: CASSLTGRTAAGYTF
D gene: NA; V gene: TRBV7-3; J gene: TRBJ2-7; clone size: once; CDR3 DNA: TGTGCCAGCAGCCCCACGGGACTCTTGGCCGAGCAGTACTTC; CDR3 protein: CASSPTGLLAEQYF
D gene: TRBD1; V gene: TRBV27; J gene: TRBJ1-4; clone size: NA; CDR3 DNA: TGTGCCAGCAGTCCCGCCTATACGACAGGGGGTTCAACTAATGAAAAACTGTTTTTT; CDR3 protein: CASSPAYTTGGSTNEKLFF
D gene: NA; V gene: TRBV9; J gene: TRBJ2-7; clone size: NA; CDR3 DNA: TGTGCCAGCAGCGAGGGGACGGGCGGGGAGTACGAGCAGTACTTC; CDR3 protein: CASSEGTGGEYEQYF
D gene: TRBD1; V gene: TRBV9; J gene: TRBJ1-5; clone size: NA; CDR3 DNA: TGTGCCAGCAGCGCCGGCGAGGGGGGACAGGGGGCATGGCAGCCCCAGCATTTT; CDR3 protein: CASSAGEGGQGAWQPQHF
D gene: NA; V gene: TRBV27; J gene: TRBJ2-1; clone size: NA; CDR3 DNA: TGTGCCAGCAGTTTATCGATCAGAATCGGGACAAGAGGTACGGGGTACAATGAGCAGTTCTTC; CDR3 protein: CASSLSIRIGTRGTGYNEQFF
D gene: NA; V gene: TRBV27; J gene: TRBJ2-7; clone size: once; CDR3 DNA: TGTGCCAGCGGTTTGAGGATCAGGGGGGACGAGCAGTACTTC; CDR3 protein: CASGLRIRGDEQYF
D gene: TRBD1; V gene: TRBV28; J gene: TRBJ1-4; clone size: NA; CDR3 DNA: TGTGCCAGCAGTCAGCGGGACAGCGTTAATGAAAAACTGTTTTTT; CDR3 protein: CASSQRDSVNEKLFF
D gene: NA; V gene: TRBV27; J gene: TRBJ2-7; clone size: NA; CDR3 DNA: TGTGCCAGCAGTTTTTCTAGAACCTACGAGCAGTACTTC; CDR3 protein: CASSFSRTYEQYF
D gene: NA; V gene: TRBV4-1; J gene: TRBJ2-7; clone size: NA; CDR3 DNA: TGCGCCAGCAGCCAAGATCCGCGCCTCTCCTACGAGCAGTACTTC; CDR3 protein: CASSQDPRLSYEQYF
D gene: TRBD1; V gene: TRBV28; J gene: TRBJ2-7; clone size: NA; CDR3 DNA: TGTGCCAGCAGTCCTCGACAGGGGGCTTCCCACGAGCAGTACTTC; CDR3 protein: CASSPRQGASHEQYF
D gene: NA; V gene: TRBV11-2; J gene: TRBJ1-3; clone size: NA; CDR3 DNA: TGTGCCAGCAGCTCCCAGGGATCGGATGGAAACACCATATATTTT; CDR3 protein: CASSSQGSDGNTIYF
D gene: NA; V gene: TRBV21-1; J gene: TRBJ2-7; clone size: NA; CDR3 DNA: TGTGCCAGCAGCTCCCGACCGCACCGGTCCTACGAGCAGTACTTC; CDR3 protein: CASSSRPHRSYEQYF
D gene: NA; V gene: TRBV9; J gene: TRBJ2-5; clone size: NA; CDR3 DNA: TGTGCCAGCAGCGTAGAGGGTGGGAGGCCCGAAGAGACCCAGTACTTC; CDR3 protein: CASSVEGGRPEETQYF
D gene: NA; V gene: TRBV7-6; J gene: TRBJ1-4; clone size: NA; CDR3 DNA: TGTGCCAGCAGCTTAGGGGTTCCTGCAACTAATGAAAAACTGTTTTTT; CDR3 protein: CASSLGVPATNEKLFF
D gene: TRBD2; V gene: TRBV11-1; J gene: TRBJ2-7; clone size: NA; CDR3 DNA: TGTGCCAGCAGCTCGACTAGCGGGAGGGCCTTCGAGATCTACGAGCAGTACTTC; CDR3 protein: CASSSTSGRAFEIYEQYF
D gene: NA; V gene: TRBV7-2; J gene: TRBJ2-7; clone size: once; CDR3 DNA: TGTGCCAGCAGCCCAACCGGGACCTACGAGCAGTACTTC; CDR3 protein: CASSPTGTYEQYF
D gene: TRBD2; V gene: TRBV30; J gene: TRBJ2-5; clone size: NA; CDR3 DNA: TGTGCCTGGAGTCTGGCTAGCGGGACTAGAGAGCAGTACTTC; CDR3 protein: CAWSLASGTREQYF
D gene: NA; V gene: TRBV28; J gene: TRBJ2-3; clone size: NA; CDR3 DNA: TGTGCCAGCAGTCCCTACAGCCGAACAGATACGCAGTATTTT; CDR3 protein: CASSPYSRTDTQYF
D gene: NA; V gene: TRBV6-6; J gene: TRBJ2-3; clone size: NA; CDR3 DNA: TGTGCCAGCAGTTACTCCGAGGATACGCAGTATTTT; CDR3 protein: CASSYSEDTQYF
D gene: TRBD1; V gene: TRBV9; J gene: TRBJ2-4; clone size: NA; CDR3 DNA: TGTGCCAGCAGCATCGGGACAGGGAGGAACATTCAGTACTTC; CDR3 protein: CASSIGTGRNIQYF
D gene: TRBD2; V gene: TRBV10-1; J gene: TRBJ2-3; clone size: NA; CDR3 DNA: TGCGCCAGCAGTGAGTTCGCGGGAGGGGGGACAGATACGCAGTATTTT; CDR3 protein: CASSEFAGGGTDTQYF
D gene: NA; V gene: TRBV4-1; J gene: TRBJ2-7; clone size: NA; CDR3 DNA: TGCGCCAGCAGCGAACGTATGACAGGAGCTTACGAGCAGTACTTC; CDR3 protein: CASSERMTGAYEQYF
D gene: NA; V gene: TRBV29-1; J gene: TRBJ2-7; clone size: NA; CDR3 DNA: TGCAGCTTTGGCATGGGGACCTACGAGCAGTACTTC; CDR3 protein: CSFGMGTYEQYF
D gene: NA; V gene: TRBV19; J gene: TRBJ2-1; clone size: many; CDR3 DNA: TGTGCCAGTAGTATGTTCGAAAGCTCCTACAATGAGCAGTTCTTC; CDR3 protein: CASSMFESSYNEQFF
D gene: NA; V gene: TRBV9; J gene: TRBJ2-5; clone size: NA; CDR3 DNA: TGTGCCAGCAGCGTAGAGGCCAGGGGTGGGGAGACCCAGTACTTC; CDR3 protein: CASSVEARGGETQYF
D gene: TRBD2; V gene: TRBV9; J gene: TRBJ2-1; clone size: NA; CDR3 DNA: TGTGCCAGCAGCCCGGGACTAGAGGTACTCTACAATGAGCAGTTCTTC; CDR3 protein: CASSPGLEVLYNEQFF
D gene: NA; V gene: TRBV13; J gene: TRBJ1-5; clone size: NA; CDR3 DNA: TGTGCCAGCAGCAATAAGAATCAGCCCCAGCATTTT; CDR3 protein: CASSNKNQPQHF
D gene: TRBD1; V gene: TRBV5-1; J gene: TRBJ2-2; clone size: NA; CDR3 DNA: TGCGCCAGCAGCTTCGGGACAGTTAACACCGGGGAGCTGTTTTTT; CDR3 protein: CASSFGTVNTGELFF
D gene: NA; V gene: TRBV5-1; J gene: TRBJ1-2; clone size: NA; CDR3 DNA: TGCGCCAGCAGCTTGGAAAGCGTTTCCTATGGCTACGCCTTC; CDR3 protein: CASSLESVSYGYAF
D gene: TRBD1; V gene: TRBV10-2; J gene: TRBJ1-2; clone size: NA; CDR3 DNA: TGCGCCAGCAGCGGGACAGTGAACTATGGCTACACCTTC; CDR3 protein: CASSGTVNYGYTF
D gene: TRBD1; V gene: TRBV6-6; J gene: TRBJ1-4; clone size: NA; CDR3 DNA: TGTGCCAGCAGAGCTCTCGTGACAGGGGGTGAAAAACTGTTTTTT; CDR3 protein: CASRALVTGGEKLFF
D gene: TRBD1; V gene: TRBV10-2; J gene: TRBJ1-1; clone size: NA; CDR3 DNA: TGCGCCAGCAGAACCGGGACAGGGAACACTGAAGCTTTCTTT; CDR3 protein: CASRTGTGNTEAFF
D gene: NA; V gene: TRBV7-9; J gene: TRBJ1-2; clone size: NA; CDR3 DNA: TGTGCCAGCAGGGGACCCCAAAACTATGGCTACACCTTC; CDR3 protein: CASRGPQNYGYTF
D gene: NA; V gene: TRBV14; J gene: TRBJ2-7; clone size: NA; CDR3 DNA: TGTGCCAGCAGCCCTTACGTCGACTCCTACGAGCAGTACTTC; CDR3 protein: CASSPYVDSYEQYF
D gene: NA; V gene: TRBV29-1; J gene: TRBJ2-1; clone size: NA; CDR3 DNA: TGCAGCGCAAACTCTGGATGGGGGATGGGCAATGAGCAGTTCTTC; CDR3 protein: CSANSGWGMGNEQFF
D gene: TRBD2; V gene: TRBV5-1; J gene: TRBJ2-7; clone size: NA; CDR3 DNA: TGCGCCAGCAGCCCCGGGATAGCGGGAGTCGAGCAGTACTTC; CDR3 protein: CASSPGIAGVEQYF
D gene: NA; V gene: TRBV30; J gene: TRBJ1-5; clone size: NA; CDR3 DNA: TGTGCCTGGAGTGTACTAGGATTCAATCAGCCCCAGCATTTT; CDR3 protein: CAWSVLGFNQPQHF